This T cell receptor (beta chain) was found in a study of regulatory T cells in long-lasting Graves disease. Study summary: New Graves' disease cases had less than 3 months of antithyroid drugs.

This sample's time point: newly diagnosed GD, antithyroid drugs for less than 3 months. Construction of the TCR library relied on RNA isolated from PBMCs. The authors drew patients from an endocrinology department in Xi'an, China. Points from the study as a whole: Persistent disease samples used TRBV28, TRBJ1-2 and TRBJ2-5 preferentially. Persistent patients shared more public clonotypes (roughly 2,800) than new patients (approximately 970).

The V gene lost 0 bases and the J gene lost 4 bases, with 11 bases spanning the gap. Per the germline V gene, CDR1 is SGHRS and CDR2 is YFSETQ. The CDR3 consists of 15 residues. This clonotype has ten or more counts. The antigen is unknown. To make TCR beta libraries, researchers used iRepertoire HTBI primers and Arm-PCR of CDR3 regions. TCRdb re-analysed the multiplex PCR reads in MiXCR, keeping a single row per CDR3 protein. The table includes about 240,000 distinct CDR3 sequences, roughly a fifth detected once. This sample comprised peripheral blood mononuclear cells (PBMCs), obtained at new diagnosis, from a patient treated with antithyroid drugs. J is TRBJ2-1 and V is TRBV5-1; weak D call: TRBD2 (6 bases). This TCR derives from a female donor with Graves disease. This CDR3 reads CASSLAPSVYNEQFF. For the CDR3, the DNA is TGCGCCAGCAGCTTGGCCCCTAGCGTGTACAATGAGCAGTTCTTC.